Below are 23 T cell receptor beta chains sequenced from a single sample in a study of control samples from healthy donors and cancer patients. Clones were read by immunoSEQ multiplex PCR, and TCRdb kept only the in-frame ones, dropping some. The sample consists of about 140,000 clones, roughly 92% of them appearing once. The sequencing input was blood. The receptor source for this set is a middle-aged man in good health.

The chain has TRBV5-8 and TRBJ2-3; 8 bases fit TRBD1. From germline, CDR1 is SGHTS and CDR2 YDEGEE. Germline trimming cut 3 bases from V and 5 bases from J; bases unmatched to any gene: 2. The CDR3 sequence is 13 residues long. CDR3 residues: CASSWDRRDTQYF. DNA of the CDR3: TGTGCCAGCAGCTGGGACAGGAGAGATACGCAGTATTTT.

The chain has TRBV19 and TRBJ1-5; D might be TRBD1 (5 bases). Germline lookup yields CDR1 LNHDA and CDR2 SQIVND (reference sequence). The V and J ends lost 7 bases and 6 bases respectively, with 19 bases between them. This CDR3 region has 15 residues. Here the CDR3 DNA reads TGTGCCAGTACCCCTTTTTTTGGGGGATCTCAGCCCCAGCATTTT. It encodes CASTPFFGGSQPQHF.

CDR3 sequence reads: CASSDGSSGGQTQYF. The CDR3 DNA reads as TGCGCCAGCAGTGATGGGTCCAGCGGGGGGCAGACCCAGTACTTC. This chain joins TRBV10-1 and TRBJ2-5; 9 positions match TRBD2. J lost 6 bases, V lost 3 bases, and 8 bases had no gene match. This CDR3 contains 15 residues. Germline loops: CDR1 WNHNN, CDR2 SYGVQD (reference sequence).

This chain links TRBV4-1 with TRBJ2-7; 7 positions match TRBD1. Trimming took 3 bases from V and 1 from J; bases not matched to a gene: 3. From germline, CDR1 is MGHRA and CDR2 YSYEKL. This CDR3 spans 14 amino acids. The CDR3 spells CASSQADRSYEQYF. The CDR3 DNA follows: TGCGCCAGCAGCCAGGCGGACAGGTCCTACGAGCAGTACTTC.

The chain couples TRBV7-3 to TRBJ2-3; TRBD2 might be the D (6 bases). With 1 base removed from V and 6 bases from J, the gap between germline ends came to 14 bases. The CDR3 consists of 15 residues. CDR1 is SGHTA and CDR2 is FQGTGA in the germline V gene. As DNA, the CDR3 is TGTGCCAGCAGCTTAAGCGGGGAACAAGTGGATACGCAGTATTTT. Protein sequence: CASSLSGEQVDTQYF.

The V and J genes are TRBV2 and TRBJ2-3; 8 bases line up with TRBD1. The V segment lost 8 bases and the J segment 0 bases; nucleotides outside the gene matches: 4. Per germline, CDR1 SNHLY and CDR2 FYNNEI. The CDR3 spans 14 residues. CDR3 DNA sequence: TGTGCCAGCCGTCGGGACAGGAGCACAGATACGCAGTATTTT. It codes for CASRRDRSTDTQYF.

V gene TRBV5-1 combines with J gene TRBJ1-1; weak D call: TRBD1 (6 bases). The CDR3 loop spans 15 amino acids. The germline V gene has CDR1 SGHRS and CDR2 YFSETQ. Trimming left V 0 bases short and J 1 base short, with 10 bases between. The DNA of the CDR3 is TGCGCCAGCAGCTTGGACACAGGGCCGAACACTGAAGCTTTCTTT. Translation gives CASSLDTGPNTEAFF.

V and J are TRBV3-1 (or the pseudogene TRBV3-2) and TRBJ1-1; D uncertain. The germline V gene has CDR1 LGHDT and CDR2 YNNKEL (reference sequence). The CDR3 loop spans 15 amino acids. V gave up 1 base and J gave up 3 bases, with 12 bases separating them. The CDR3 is CASSQGTEWDTEAFF. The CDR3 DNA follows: TGTGCCAGCAGCCAAGGGACGGAATGGGACACTGAAGCTTTCTTT.

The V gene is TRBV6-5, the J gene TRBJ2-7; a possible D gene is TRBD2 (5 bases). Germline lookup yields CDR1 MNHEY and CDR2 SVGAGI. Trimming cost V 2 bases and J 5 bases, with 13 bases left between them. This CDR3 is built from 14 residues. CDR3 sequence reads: CASSYDGGTHEQYF. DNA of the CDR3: TGTGCCAGCAGTTACGACGGAGGCACCCACGAGCAGTACTTC.

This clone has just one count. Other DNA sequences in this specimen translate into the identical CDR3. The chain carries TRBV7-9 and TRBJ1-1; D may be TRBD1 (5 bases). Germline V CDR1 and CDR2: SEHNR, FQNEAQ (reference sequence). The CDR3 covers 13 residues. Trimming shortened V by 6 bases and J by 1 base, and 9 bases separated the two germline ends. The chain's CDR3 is CASSFTGNTEAFF. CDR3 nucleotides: TGTGCCAGCAGTTTTACAGGGAACACTGAAGCTTTCTTT.

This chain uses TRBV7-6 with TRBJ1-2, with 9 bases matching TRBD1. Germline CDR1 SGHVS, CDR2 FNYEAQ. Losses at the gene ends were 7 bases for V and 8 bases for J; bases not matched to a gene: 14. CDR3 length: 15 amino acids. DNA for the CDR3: TGTGCCAGCACCCCGCGCCCGGGACAGGGAACGGGCTACACCTTC. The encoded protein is CASTPRPGQGTGYTF.

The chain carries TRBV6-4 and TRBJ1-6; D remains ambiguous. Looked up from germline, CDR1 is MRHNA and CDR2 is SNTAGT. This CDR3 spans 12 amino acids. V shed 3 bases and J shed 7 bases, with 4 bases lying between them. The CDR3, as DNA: TGTGCCAGCAGTGATAACAATTCACCCCTCCACTTT. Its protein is CASSDNNSPLHF.

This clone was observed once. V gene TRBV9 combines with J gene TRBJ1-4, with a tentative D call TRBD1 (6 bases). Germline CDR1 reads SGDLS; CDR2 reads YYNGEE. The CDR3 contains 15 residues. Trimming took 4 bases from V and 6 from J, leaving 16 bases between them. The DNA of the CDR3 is TGTGCCAGCAGCCCTAGCCAGGGGCAGGATGAAAAACTGTTTTTT. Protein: CASSPSQGQDEKLFF.

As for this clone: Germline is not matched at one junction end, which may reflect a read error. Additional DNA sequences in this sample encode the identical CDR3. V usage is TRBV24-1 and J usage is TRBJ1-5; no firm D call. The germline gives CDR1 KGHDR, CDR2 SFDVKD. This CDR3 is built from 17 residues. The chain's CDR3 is CATSGLGRMNSNQPQHF. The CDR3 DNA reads TGTGCCACCAGTGGTCTTGGACGGATGAATAGCAACCAGCCCCAGCATTTT.

In DNA, the CDR3 is TGTGCCAGCAGCGTATCTGGGGTGGGTAACACCGGGGAGCTGTTTTTT. Protein product: CASSVSGVGNTGELFF. The chain carries TRBV9 and TRBJ2-2; no reliable D call. V was pared by 1 base and J by 2 bases, with 12 bases between. Germline CDR1 SGDLS, CDR2 YYNGEE. This CDR3 is 16 amino acids long.

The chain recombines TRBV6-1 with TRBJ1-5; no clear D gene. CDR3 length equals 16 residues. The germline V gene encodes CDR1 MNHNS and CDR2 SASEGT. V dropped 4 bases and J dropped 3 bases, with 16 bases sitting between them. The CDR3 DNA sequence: TGTGCCAGCAGTGTATTAGCTCTAGGGATCAATCAGCCCCAGCATTTT. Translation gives CASSVLALGINQPQHF.

For the CDR3, the DNA is TGCGCCAGCAGCAAGGCAGAGGGGGGTCAGCCCCAGCATTTT. It yields the protein CASSKAEGGQPQHF. V gene TRBV5-1 combines with J gene TRBJ1-5, with D tentatively TRBD1 (6 bases). CDR3 size: 14 residues. Trimming stripped 4 bases from V and 6 bases from J, with 14 bases between. Looked up from germline, CDR1 is SGHRS and CDR2 is YFSETQ.

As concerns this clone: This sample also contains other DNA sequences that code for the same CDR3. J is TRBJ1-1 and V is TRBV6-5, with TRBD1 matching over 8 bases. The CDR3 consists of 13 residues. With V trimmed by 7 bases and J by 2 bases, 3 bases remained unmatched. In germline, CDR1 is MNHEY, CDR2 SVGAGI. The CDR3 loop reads CASTGQGNTEAFF. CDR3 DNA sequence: TGTGCCAGCACAGGACAGGGAAACACTGAAGCTTTCTTT.

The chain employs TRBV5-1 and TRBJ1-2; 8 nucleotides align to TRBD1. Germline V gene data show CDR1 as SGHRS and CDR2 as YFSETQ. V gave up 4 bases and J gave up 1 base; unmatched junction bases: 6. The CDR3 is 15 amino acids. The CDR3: CASSPDRGLNYGYTF. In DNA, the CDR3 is TGCGCCAGCAGCCCAGACAGGGGCCTTAACTATGGCTACACCTTC. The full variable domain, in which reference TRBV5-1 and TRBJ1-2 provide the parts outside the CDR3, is KAGVTQTPRYLIKTRGQQVTLSCSPISGHRSVSWYQQTPGQGLQFLFEYFSETQRNKGNFPGRFSGRQFSNSRSEMNVSTLELGDSALYLCASSPDRGLNYGYTFGSGTRLTVV.

The CDR3 bases are TGCGCCAGCAGTCAGGTGGTCGGCTACGAGCAGTACTTC. Its translation is CASSQVVGYEQYF. The chain recombines TRBV10-2 with TRBJ2-7; D is ambiguous. Germline lookup yields CDR1 WSHSY and CDR2 SAAADI. CDR3 length equals 13 residues. Trimming removed 5 bases at V and 3 bases at J, with 11 bases between.

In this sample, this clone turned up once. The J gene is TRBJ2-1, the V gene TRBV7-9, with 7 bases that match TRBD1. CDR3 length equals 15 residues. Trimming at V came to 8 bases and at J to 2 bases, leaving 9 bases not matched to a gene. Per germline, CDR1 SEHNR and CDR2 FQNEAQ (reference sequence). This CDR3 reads CASGLDRAAYNEQFF. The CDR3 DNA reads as TGTGCCAGCGGGCTAGACAGGGCAGCCTACAATGAGCAGTTCTTC.

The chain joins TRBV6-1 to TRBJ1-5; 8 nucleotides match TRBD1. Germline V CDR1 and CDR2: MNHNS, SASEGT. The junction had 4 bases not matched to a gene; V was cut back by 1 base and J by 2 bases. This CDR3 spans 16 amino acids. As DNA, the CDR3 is TGTGCCAGCAGTGAAGTACAGGGGGTAGGCAATCAGCCCCAGCATTTT. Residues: CASSEVQGVGNQPQHF.

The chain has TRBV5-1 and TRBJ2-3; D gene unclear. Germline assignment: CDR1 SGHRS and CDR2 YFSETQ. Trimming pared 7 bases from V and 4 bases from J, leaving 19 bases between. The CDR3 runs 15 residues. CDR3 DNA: TGCGCCAGCGCAACGAGTCAGAAGGAGCCAGATACGCAGTATTTT. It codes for CASATSQKEPDTQYF.